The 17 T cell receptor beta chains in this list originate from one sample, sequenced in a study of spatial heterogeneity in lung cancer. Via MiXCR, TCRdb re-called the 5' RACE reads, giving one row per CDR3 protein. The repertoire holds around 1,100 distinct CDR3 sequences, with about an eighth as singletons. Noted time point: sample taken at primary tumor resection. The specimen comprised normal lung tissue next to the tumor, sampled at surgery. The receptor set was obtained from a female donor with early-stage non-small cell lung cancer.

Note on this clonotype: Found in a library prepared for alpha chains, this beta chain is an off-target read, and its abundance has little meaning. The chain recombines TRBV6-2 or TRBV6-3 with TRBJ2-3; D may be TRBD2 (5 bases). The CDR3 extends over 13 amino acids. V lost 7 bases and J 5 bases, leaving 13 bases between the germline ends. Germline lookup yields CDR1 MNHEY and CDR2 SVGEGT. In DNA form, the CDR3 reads TGTGCCAGCAAGGTTAGCGTGGGAGATACGCAGTATTTT. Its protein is CASKVSVGDTQYF.

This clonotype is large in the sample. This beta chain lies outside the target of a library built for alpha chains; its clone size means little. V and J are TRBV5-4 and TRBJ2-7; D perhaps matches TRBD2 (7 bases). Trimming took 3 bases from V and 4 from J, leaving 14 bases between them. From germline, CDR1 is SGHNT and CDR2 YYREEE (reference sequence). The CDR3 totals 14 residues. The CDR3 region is CASSSGGGLYEQYF. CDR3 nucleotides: TGTGCCAGCAGCTCCGGCGGGGGCCTTTACGAGCAGTACTTC.

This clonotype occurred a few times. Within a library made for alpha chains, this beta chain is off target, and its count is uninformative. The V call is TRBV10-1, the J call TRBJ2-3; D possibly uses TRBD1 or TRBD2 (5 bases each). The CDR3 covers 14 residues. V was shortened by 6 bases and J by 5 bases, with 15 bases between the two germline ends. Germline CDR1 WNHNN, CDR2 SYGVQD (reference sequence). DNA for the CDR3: TGCGCCAGCAGCCGGGACCAAAGAGGAGATACGCAGTATTTT. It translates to CASSRDQRGDTQYF.

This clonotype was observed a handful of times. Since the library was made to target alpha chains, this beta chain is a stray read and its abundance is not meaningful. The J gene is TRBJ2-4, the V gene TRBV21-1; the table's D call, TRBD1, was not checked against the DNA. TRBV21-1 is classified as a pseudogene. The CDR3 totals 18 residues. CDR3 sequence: CASSASSWDRLAKNIQYF. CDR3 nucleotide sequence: TGTGCCAGCAGCGCCTCTTCTTGGGACCGGCTAGCCAAAAACATTCAGTACTTC.

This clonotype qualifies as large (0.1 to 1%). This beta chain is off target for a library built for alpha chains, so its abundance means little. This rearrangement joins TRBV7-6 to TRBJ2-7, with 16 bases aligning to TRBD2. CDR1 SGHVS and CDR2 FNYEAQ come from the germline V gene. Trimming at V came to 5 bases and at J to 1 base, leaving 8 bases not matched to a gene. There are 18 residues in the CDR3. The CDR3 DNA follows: TGTGCCAGCAGCCAGGGACTAGCGGGAGGGCTTGAATCCTACGAGCAGTACTTC. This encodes CASSQGLAGGLESYEQYF.

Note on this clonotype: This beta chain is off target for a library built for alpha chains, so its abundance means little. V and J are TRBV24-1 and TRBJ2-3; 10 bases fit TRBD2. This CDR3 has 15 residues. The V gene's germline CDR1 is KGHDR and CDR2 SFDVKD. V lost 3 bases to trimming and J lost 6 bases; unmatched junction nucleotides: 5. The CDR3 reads CATSDRAGGPDTQYF. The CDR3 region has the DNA TGTGCCACCAGTGATCGAGCGGGGGGGCCGGATACGCAGTATTTT.

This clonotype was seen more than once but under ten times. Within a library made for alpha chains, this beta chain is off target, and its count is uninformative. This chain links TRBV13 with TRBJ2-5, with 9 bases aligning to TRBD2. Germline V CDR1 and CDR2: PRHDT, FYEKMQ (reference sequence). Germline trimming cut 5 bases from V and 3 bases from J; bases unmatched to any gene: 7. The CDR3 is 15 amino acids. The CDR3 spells CASSPRGGAKETQYF. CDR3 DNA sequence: TGTGCCAGCAGCCCCCGCGGGGGGGCTAAAGAGACCCAGTACTTC.

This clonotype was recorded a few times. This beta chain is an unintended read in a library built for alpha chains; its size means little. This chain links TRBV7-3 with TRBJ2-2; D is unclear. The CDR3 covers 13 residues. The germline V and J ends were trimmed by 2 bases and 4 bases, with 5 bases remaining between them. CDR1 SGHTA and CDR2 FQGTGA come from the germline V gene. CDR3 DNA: TGTGCCAGCAGCTTAGAGCGCACCGGGGAGCTGTTTTTT. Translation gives CASSLERTGELFF.

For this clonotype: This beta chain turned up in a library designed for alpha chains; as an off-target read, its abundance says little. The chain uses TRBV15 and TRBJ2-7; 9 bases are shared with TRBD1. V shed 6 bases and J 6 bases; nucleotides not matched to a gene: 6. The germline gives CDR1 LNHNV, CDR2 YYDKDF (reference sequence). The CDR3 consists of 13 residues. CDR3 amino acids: CATRRDRVGEQYF. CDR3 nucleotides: TGTGCCACCAGACGGGACAGGGTTGGCGAGCAGTACTTC.

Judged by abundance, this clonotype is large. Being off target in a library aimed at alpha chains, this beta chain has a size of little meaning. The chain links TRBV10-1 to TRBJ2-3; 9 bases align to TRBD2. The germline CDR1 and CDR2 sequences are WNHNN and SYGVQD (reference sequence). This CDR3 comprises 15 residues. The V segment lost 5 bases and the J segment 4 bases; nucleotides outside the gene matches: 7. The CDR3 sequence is CASSFDGTSSDTQYF. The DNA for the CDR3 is TGCGCCAGCAGTTTCGACGGGACTAGCTCAGATACGCAGTATTTT.

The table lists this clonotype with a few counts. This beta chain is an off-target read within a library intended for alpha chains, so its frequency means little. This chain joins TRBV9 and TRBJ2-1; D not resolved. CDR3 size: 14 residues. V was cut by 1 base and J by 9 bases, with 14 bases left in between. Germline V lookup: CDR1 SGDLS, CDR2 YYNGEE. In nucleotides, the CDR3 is TGTGCCAGCAGCGTATTCCCCGAGATGAGTGAGCAGTTCTTC. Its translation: CASSVFPEMSEQFF.

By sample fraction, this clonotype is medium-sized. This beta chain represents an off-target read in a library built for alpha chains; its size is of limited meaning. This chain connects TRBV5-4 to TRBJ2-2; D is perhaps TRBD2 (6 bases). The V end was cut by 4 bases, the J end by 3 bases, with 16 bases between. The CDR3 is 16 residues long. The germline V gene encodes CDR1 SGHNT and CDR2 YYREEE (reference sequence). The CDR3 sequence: CASSPYGGLDTGELFF. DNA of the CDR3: TGTGCCAGCAGCCCCTATGGGGGGTTGGACACCGGGGAGCTGTTTTTT.

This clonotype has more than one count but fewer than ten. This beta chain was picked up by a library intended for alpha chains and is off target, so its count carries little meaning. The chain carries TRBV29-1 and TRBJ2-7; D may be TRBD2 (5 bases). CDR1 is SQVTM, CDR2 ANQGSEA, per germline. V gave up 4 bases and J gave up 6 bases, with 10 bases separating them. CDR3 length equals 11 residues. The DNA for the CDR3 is TGCAGCGTTGGCCGGGAAATCGAGCAGTACTTC. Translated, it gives CSVGREIEQYF.

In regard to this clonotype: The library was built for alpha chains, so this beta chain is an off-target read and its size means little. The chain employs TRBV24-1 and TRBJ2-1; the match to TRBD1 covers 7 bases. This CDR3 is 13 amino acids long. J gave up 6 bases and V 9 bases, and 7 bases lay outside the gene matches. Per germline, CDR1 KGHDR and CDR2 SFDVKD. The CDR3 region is CATSMTGTNEQFF. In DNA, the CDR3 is TGTGCCACCTCCATGACAGGGACCAATGAGCAGTTCTTC.

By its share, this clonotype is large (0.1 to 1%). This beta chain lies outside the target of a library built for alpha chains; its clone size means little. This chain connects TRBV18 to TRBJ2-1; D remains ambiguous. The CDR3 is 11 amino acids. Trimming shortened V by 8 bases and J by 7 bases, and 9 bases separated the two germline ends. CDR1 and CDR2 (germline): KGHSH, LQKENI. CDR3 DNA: TGTGCCAGCACCAAGAGTAATGAGCAGTTCTTC. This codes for CASTKSNEQFF.

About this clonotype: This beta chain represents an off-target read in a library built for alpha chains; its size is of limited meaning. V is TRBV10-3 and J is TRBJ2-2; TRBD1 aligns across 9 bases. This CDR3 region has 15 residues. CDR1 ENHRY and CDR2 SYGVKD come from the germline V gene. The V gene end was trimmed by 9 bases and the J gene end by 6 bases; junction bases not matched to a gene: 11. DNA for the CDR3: TGTGCCATTCGGCTTGGGACAGGGCTCGCCGGGGAGCTGTTTTTT. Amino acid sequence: CAIRLGTGLAGELFF.

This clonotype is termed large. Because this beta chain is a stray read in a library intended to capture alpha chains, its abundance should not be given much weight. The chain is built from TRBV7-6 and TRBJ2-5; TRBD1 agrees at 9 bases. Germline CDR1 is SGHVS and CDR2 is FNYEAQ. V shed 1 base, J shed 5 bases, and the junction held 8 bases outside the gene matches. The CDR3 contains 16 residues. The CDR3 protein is CASSLGGQGVVETQYF. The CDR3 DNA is TGTGCCAGCAGCTTAGGGGGACAGGGAGTGGTGGAGACCCAGTACTTC.